A selection of T cell receptor beta chains follows, all from one sample in a study of human T cells and chemical hapten exposure. TCRdb ran MiXCR on the RACE reads and lists one entry per CDR3 protein. The sample has fewer than 500,000 distinct CDR3 sequences, approximately 5% seen once; the top ten hold over 2%. Specimen: whole blood, collected in connection with sensitization to the hapten diphenylcyclopropenone (DPC). These receptors all stem from a woman between 45 and 60 years old with alopecia areata. Some clones in this sample may be carry-over from other donors' samples. CDR3s include the opening cysteine and the closing phenylalanine or tryptophan. The order of the fields is clone size, J gene, D gene, V gene, CDR3 protein, CDR3 DNA. D genes are given only for firm matches. Not all rows give a size; the values are once, few, many and, for expanded clones, a class.

>many|TRBJ2-2|NA|TRBV12-3/TRBV12-4
CASRPPPNTGELFF
TGTGCCAGCAGGCCTCCTCCGAACACCGGGGAGCTGTTTTTT
>NA|TRBJ1-1|NA|TRBV10-3
CAIRSDVTGTEAFF
TGTGCCATCAGATCGGACGTTACGGGGACTGAAGCTTTCTTT
>few|TRBJ1-5|NA|TRBV9
CASSPGVGASNQPQHF
TGTGCCAGCAGTCCCGGCGTGGGGGCGAGCAATCAGCCCCAGCATTTT
>NA|TRBJ2-5|TRBD2|TRBV7-6
CASSPSLAGGTQYF
TGTGCCAGCAGCCCTTCCCTAGCGGGAGGGACCCAGTACTTC
>many|TRBJ1-1|NA|TRBV7-2
CASSAQGLNTEAFF
TGTGCCAGCAGCGCACAGGGACTGAACACTGAAGCTTTCTTT
>many|TRBJ2-7|NA|TRBV2
CASSELGRAYEQYF
TGTGCCAGCAGTGAATTAGGCAGGGCCTACGAGCAGTACTTC
>few|TRBJ1-1|NA|TRBV29-1
CSVEGFYGSGNTEAFF
TGCAGCGTTGAAGGTTTCTACGGCTCGGGGAACACTGAAGCTTTCTTT
>NA|TRBJ2-2|TRBD2|TRBV7-9
CASSRPLAGGTGELFF
TGTGCCAGCAGCCGCCCACTAGCGGGAGGTACCGGGGAGCTGTTTTTT
>many|TRBJ1-5|NA|TRBV6-5
CASSYSSGQPQHF
TGTGCCAGCAGTTACTCCTCAGGTCAGCCCCAGCATTTT
>few|TRBJ2-1|TRBD2|TRBV29-1
CSVEGLAGVEQFF
TGCAGCGTTGAGGGGCTAGCGGGAGTTGAGCAGTTCTTC
>few|TRBJ1-4|NA|TRBV10-3
CAISESSGQTNEKLFF
TGTGCCATCAGTGAGTCATCCGGGCAAACTAATGAAAAACTGTTTTTT
>few|TRBJ2-1|TRBD2|TRBV5-5
CASSPRGGGYNEQFF
TGTGCCAGCAGCCCCCGGGGCGGGGGGTACAATGAGCAGTTCTTC
>many|TRBJ2-3|NA|TRBV6-2/TRBV6-3
CATLRQAPDTQYF
TGTGCCACCCTACGACAGGCGCCGGATACGCAGTATTTT
>NA|TRBJ1-4|TRBD1|TRBV4-3
CASSQAGGRTPEKLFF
TGCGCCAGCAGCCAAGCAGGGGGCCGGACTCCAGAAAAACTGTTTTTT
>few|TRBJ2-4|TRBD1|TRBV28
CASSPQQGAAKNIQYF
TGTGCCAGCAGTCCCCAACAGGGGGCTGCCAAAAACATTCAGTACTTC
>many|TRBJ1-1|TRBD1|TRBV10-3
CAISRGGGYTTEAFF
TGTGCCATCAGCCGAGGAGGGGGCTATACCACTGAAGCTTTCTTT
>few|TRBJ2-5|TRBD2|TRBV7-2
CASSLELAGARETQYF
TGTGCCAGCAGCTTAGAACTAGCGGGGGCTCGAGAGACCCAGTACTTC
>many|TRBJ1-1|NA|TRBV12-3/TRBV12-4
CASTLKSEAFF
TGTGCCAGCACCCTGAAGTCTGAAGCTTTCTTT
>many|TRBJ2-3|TRBD2|TRBV27
CASSLSGLAGKAQYF
TGTGCCAGCAGTTTATCGGGACTAGCAGGGAAAGCGCAGTATTTT
>many|TRBJ2-1|TRBD2|TRBV28
CASSFLAGVHEQFF
TGTGCCAGCAGTTTCCTAGCGGGAGTACATGAGCAGTTCTTC
>many|TRBJ2-3|TRBD2|TRBV5-1
CASRQREGPDTQYF
TGCGCCAGCAGGCAGCGGGAGGGCCCGGATACGCAGTATTTT
>NA|TRBJ1-1|NA|TRBV9
CASSVGSMDTEAFF
TGTGCCAGCAGCGTTGGCAGCATGGACACTGAAGCTTTCTTT
>NA|TRBJ2-7|TRBD2|TRBV2
CASNQREGLFEQYF
TGTGCCAGCAACCAGCGGGAGGGCCTCTTCGAGCAGTACTTC
>many|TRBJ2-7|NA|TRBV6-2/TRBV6-3
CASKSVRGAGEQYF
TGTGCCAGCAAGTCTGTCCGGGGGGCAGGCGAGCAGTACTTC
>many|TRBJ1-5|NA|TRBV6-2/TRBV6-3
CASSPGALLTPERRQPQHF
TGTGCCAGCAGTCCCGGGGCTTTGCTGACACCGGAGAGGCGGCAGCCCCAGCATTTT
>NA|TRBJ2-3|NA|TRBV7-2
CACSLVAFTDTQYF
TGTGCCTGCAGCTTAGTGGCTTTTACAGATACGCAGTATTTT
>NA|TRBJ1-5|NA|TRBV12-5
CASGSSGARGNQPQHF
TGTGCTAGTGGTTCGTCCGGGGCGCGGGGAAATCAGCCCCAGCATTTT
>NA|TRBJ2-7|TRBD2|TRBV28
CASRFSGRSYEQYF
TGTGCCAGCAGATTTAGCGGGAGGTCCTACGAGCAGTACTTC
>NA|TRBJ2-4|NA|TRBV2
CASSDRENIQYF
TGTGCCAGCAGTGATCGGGAAAACATTCAGTACTTC
>NA|TRBJ1-1|NA|TRBV3-1
CASSPHPFNLRVNTEAFF
TGTGCCAGCAGCCCCCATCCGTTCAACTTAAGGGTGAACACTGAAGCTTTCTTT
>NA|TRBJ1-4|NA|TRBV5-1
CASSPGDRPAEKLFF
TGCGCCAGCAGCCCCGGGGACCGCCCTGCGGAAAAACTGTTTTTT
>many|TRBJ2-7|TRBD1|TRBV13
CASSSRTFTGGEQYF
TGTGCCAGCAGCTCCAGAACCTTTACAGGGGGCGAGCAGTACTTC
>many|TRBJ1-5|NA|TRBV12-5
CASGLGSNQPQHF
TGTGCTAGTGGTTTGGGAAGCAATCAGCCCCAGCATTTT
>NA|TRBJ2-5|NA|TRBV5-6
CASTTTVDSYLETQYF
TGTGCCAGCACCACGACGGTCGATAGTTACTTGGAGACCCAGTACTTC
>few|TRBJ1-2|NA|TRBV5-1
CASSLDERANYGYTF
TGCGCCAGCAGCTTGGATGAGAGGGCAAACTATGGCTACACCTTC
>few|TRBJ1-2|NA|TRBV28
CASGLSTDVSGYTF
TGTGCCAGCGGGCTATCGACAGACGTCAGCGGCTACACCTTC
>many|TRBJ2-7|NA|TRBV10-3
CAISEQTGYEQYF
TGTGCCATCAGTGAGCAAACAGGTTACGAGCAGTACTTC
>NA|TRBJ1-6|TRBD1|TRBV2
CASRFPQGEDSPLHF
TGTGCCAGCAGGTTCCCACAGGGGGAGGATTCACCCCTCCACTTT
>NA|TRBJ1-5|NA|TRBV20-1
CSPKGGSQPQHF
TGCAGCCCCAAGGGGGGTAGTCAGCCCCAGCATTTT
>few|TRBJ1-3|TRBD1|TRBV3-1
CASSQPRTGNSGNTIYF
TGTGCCAGCAGCCAACCCCGGACAGGCAACTCTGGAAACACCATATATTTT
>many|TRBJ2-1|TRBD2|TRBV4-2
CASSPTASGSGRNEQFF
TGTGCCAGCAGTCCCACGGCTAGCGGGAGTGGTAGGAATGAGCAGTTCTTC
>many|TRBJ1-6|NA|TRBV2
CASKAGPSPLHF
TGTGCCAGCAAGGCAGGGCCTTCACCCCTCCACTTT
>NA|TRBJ1-5|NA|TRBV15
CATSRDRGGQPQHF
TGTGCCACCAGCAGAGATAGGGGGGGTCAGCCCCAGCATTTT
>many|TRBJ2-1|NA|TRBV30
CAWGAGEQFF
TGTGCCTGGGGCGCAGGCGAGCAGTTCTTC
>many|TRBJ1-2|NA|TRBV2
CASISPGRPNYGYTF
TGTGCCAGCATAAGTCCGGGGCGTCCTAACTATGGCTACACCTTC
>many|TRBJ2-3|TRBD2|TRBV4-3
CASSPTSGIGDTQYF
TGCGCCAGCAGCCCGACTAGCGGGATAGGAGATACGCAGTATTTT
>few|TRBJ2-3|TRBD1|TRBV6-1
CAGRDRGLTDTQYF
TGTGCCGGCCGGGACAGGGGACTCACAGATACGCAGTATTTT
>many|TRBJ2-1|TRBD2|TRBV12-3/TRBV12-4
CASSLGARGGFEQFF
TGTGCCAGCAGTTTAGGTGCGCGGGGGGGCTTTGAGCAGTTCTTC
>NA|TRBJ2-2|TRBD1|TRBV3-1
CASTLTGGSGELFF
TGTGCCAGCACCTTGACAGGGGGCTCGGGGGAGCTGTTTTTT
>many|TRBJ1-1|NA|TRBV10-2
CASSEDPNRTEAFF
TGCGCCAGCAGTGAAGACCCAAATCGGACTGAAGCTTTCTTT